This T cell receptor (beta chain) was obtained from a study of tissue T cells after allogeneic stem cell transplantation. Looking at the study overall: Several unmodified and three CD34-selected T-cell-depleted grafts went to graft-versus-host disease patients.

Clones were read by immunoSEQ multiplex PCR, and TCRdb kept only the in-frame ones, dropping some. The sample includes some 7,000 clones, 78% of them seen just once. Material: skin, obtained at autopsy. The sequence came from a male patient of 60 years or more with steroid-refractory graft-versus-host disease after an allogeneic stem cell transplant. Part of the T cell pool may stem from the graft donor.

The CDR3 DNA reads TGCGCCAGCAGTGAACGGTTTGATGAGCAGTTCTTC. Translation gives CASSERFDEQFF. The J gene is TRBJ2-1, the V gene TRBV10-1, with no clear D. The CDR3 length is 12 residues. Germline assignment: CDR1 WNHNN and CDR2 SYGVQD (reference sequence). V lost 3 bases and J 8 bases, leaving 8 bases between the germline ends.